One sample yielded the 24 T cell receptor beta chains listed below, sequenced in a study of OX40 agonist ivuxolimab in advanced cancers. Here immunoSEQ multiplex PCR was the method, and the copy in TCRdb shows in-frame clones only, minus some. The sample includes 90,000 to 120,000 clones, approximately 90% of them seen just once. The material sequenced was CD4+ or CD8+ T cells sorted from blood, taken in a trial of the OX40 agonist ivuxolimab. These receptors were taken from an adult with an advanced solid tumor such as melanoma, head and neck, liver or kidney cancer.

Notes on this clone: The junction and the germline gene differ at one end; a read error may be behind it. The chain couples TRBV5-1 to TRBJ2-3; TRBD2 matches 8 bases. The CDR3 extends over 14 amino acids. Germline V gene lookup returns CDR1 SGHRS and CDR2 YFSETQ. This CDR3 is CASSSPGGSDMQYF. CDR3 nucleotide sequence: TGCGCCAGCAGCTCTCCGGGAGGGTCAGATATGCAGTATTTT.

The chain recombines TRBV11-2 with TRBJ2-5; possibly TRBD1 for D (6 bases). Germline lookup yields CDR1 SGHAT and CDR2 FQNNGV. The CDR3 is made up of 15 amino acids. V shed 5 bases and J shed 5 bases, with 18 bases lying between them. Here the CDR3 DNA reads TGTGCCAGCAGCAACTACAGGGCCCCTGGTGAGACCCAGTACTTC. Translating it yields CASSNYRAPGETQYF.

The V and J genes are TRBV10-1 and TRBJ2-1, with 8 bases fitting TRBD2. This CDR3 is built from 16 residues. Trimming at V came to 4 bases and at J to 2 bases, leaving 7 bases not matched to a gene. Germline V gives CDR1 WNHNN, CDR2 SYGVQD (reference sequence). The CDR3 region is CASSVRTSRAYNEQFF. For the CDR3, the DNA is TGCGCCAGCAGTGTCCGGACTAGCCGAGCCTACAATGAGCAGTTCTTC.

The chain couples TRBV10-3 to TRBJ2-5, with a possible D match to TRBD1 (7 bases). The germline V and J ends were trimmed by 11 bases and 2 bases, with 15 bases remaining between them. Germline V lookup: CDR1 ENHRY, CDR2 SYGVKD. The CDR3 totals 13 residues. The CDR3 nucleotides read TGTGCCTCTAAGGGGGCGGGGCAAGAGACCCAGTACTTC. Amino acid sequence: CASKGAGQETQYF.

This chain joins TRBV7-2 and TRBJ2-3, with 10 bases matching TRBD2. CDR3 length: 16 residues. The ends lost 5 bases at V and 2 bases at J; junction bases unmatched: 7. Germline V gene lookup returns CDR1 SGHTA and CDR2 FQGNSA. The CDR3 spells CASSRTSGSYTDTQYF. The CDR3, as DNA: TGTGCCAGCAGCCGGACTAGCGGTTCTTACACAGATACGCAGTATTTT.

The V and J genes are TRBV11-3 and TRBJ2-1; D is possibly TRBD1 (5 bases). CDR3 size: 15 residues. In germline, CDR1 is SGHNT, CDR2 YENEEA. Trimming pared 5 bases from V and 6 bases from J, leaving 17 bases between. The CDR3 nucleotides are TGTGCCAGCAGCCCAGGGCTCCCAGCCTCCAATGAGCAGTTCTTC. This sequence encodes CASSPGLPASNEQFF.

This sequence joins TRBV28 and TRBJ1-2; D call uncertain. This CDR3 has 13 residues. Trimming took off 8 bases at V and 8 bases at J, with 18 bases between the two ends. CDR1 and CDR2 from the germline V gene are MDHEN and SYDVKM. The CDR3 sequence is CASYTPPGVGYTF. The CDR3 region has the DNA TGTGCCAGCTATACCCCCCCGGGTGTGGGCTACACCTTC.

The CDR3 DNA reads TGTGCCAGCATTCTGGATCCGGGGGCCTACAATGAGCAGTTCTTC. Encoded protein: CASILDPGAYNEQFF. The gene calls are TRBV2 and TRBJ2-1, with D maybe TRBD2 (6 bases). Germline assignment: CDR1 SNHLY and CDR2 FYNNEI. CDR3 length equals 15 residues. V was shortened by 7 bases and J by 2 bases, with 15 bases between the two germline ends. Full variable domain (missing parts from reference TRBV2 and TRBJ2-1): EPEVTQTPSHQVTQMGQEVILRCVPISNHLYFYWYRQILGQKVEFLVSFYNNEISEKSEIFDDQFSVERPDGSNFTLKIRSTKLEDSAMYFCASILDPGAYNEQFFGPGTRLTVL.

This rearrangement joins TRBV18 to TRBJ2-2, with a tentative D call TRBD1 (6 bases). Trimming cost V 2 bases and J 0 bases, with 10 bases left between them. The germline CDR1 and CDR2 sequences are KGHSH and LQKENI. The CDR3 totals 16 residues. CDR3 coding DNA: TGTGCCAGCTCACCAGACAGGCCCCCGAACACCGGGGAGCTGTTTTTT. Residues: CASSPDRPPNTGELFF.

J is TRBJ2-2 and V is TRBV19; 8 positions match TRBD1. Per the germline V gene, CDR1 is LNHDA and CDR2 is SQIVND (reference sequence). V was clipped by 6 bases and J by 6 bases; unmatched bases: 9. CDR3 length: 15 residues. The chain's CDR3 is CASRGDRQKAGELFF. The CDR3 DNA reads TGTGCCAGTAGAGGGGACAGGCAGAAAGCCGGGGAGCTGTTTTTT.

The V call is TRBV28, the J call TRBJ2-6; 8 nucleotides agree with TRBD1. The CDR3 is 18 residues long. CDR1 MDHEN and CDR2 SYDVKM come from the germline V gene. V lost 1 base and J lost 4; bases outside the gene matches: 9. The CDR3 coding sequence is TGTGCCAGCAGTTTATTTCTACAGGGGGGAACCGGGGCCAACGTCCTGACTTTC. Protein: CASSLFLQGGTGANVLTF. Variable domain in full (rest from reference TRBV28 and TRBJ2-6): DVKVTQSSRYLVKRTGEKVFLECVQDMDHENMFWYRQDPGLGLRLIYFSYDVKMKEKGDIPEGYSVSREKKERFSLILESASTNQTSMYLCASSLFLQGGTGANVLTFGAGSRLTVL.

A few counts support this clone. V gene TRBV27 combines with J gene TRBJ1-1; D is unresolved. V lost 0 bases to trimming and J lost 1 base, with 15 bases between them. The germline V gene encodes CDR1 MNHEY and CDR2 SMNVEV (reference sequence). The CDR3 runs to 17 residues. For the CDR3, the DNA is TGTGCCAGCAGTTTATCCGTCCTCAATCGGGCGAACACTGAAGCTTTCTTT. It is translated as CASSLSVLNRANTEAFF.

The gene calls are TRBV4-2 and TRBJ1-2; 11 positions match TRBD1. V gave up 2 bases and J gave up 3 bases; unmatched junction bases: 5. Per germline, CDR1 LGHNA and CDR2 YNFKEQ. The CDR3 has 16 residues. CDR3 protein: CASSQKGGQGDYGYTF. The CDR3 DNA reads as TGTGCCAGCAGCCAAAAGGGGGGACAGGGGGACTATGGCTACACCTTC.

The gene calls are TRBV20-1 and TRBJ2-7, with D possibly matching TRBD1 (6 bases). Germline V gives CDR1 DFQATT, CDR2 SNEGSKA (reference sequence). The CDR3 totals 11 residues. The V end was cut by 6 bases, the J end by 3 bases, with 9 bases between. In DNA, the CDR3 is TGCAGTGCCACACAGGGCTACGAGCAGTACTTC. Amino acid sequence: CSATQGYEQYF.

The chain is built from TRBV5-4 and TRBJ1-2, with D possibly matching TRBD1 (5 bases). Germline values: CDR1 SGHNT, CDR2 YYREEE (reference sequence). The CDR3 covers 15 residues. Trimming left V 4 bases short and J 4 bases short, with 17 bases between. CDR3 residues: CASSQARTGLYGYTF. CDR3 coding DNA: TGTGCCAGCAGCCAAGCCAGAACAGGCCTCTATGGCTACACCTTC.

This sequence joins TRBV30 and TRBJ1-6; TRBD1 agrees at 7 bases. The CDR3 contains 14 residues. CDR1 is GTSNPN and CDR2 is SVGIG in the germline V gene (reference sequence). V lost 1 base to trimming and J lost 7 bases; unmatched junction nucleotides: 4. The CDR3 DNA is TGTGCCTGGAGTGAGGGGGCCCTCAATTCACCCCTCCACTTT. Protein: CAWSEGALNSPLHF.

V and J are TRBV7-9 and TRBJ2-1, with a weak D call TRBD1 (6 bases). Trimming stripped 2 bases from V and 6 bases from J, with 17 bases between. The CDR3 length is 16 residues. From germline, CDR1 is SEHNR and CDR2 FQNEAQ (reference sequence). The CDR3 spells CASSLRVRGGSNEQFF. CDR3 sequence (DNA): TGTGCCAGCAGCTTAAGAGTCAGGGGCGGGTCCAATGAGCAGTTCTTC.

As DNA, the CDR3 is TGTGCCAGCAGTGAAGCGCTGCAGGGGGCCCCCTACGAGCAGTACTTC. Translated: CASSEALQGAPYEQYF. The V and J genes are TRBV6-1 and TRBJ2-7, with 8 bases aligning to TRBD1. Germline V lookup: CDR1 MNHNS, CDR2 SASEGT. The CDR3 covers 16 residues. Trimming cost V 0 bases and J 2 bases; bases outside gene matches: 6.

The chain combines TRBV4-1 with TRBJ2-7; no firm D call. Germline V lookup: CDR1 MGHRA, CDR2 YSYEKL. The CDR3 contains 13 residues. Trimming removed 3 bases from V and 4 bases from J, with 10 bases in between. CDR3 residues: CASSHFYLYEQYF. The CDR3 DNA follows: TGCGCCAGCAGCCATTTTTACCTATACGAGCAGTACTTC.

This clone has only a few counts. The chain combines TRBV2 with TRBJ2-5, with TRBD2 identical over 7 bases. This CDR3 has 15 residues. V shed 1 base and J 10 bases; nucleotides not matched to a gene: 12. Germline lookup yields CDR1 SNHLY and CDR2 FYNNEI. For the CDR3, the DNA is TGTGCCAGCAGTGAAGGCGGGAGCCTTCGGATTGACCAGTACTTC. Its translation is CASSEGGSLRIDQYF. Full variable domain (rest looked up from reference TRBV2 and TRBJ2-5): EPEVTQTPSHQVTQMGQEVILRCVPISNHLYFYWYRQILGQKVEFLVSFYNNEISEKSEIFDDQFSVERPDGSNFTLKIRSTKLEDSAMYFCASSEGGSLRIDQYFGPGTRLLVL.

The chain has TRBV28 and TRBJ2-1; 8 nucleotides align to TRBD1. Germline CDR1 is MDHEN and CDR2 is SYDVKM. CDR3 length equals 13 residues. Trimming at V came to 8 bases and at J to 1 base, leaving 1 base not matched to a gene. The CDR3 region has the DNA TGTGCCAGCGGACAGGGTTCCTACAATGAGCAGTTCTTC. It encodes CASGQGSYNEQFF. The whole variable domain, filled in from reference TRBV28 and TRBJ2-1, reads DVKVTQSSRYLVKRTGEKVFLECVQDMDHENMFWYRQDPGLGLRLIYFSYDVKMKEKGDIPEGYSVSREKKERFSLILESASTNQTSMYLCASGQGSYNEQFFGPGTRLTVL.

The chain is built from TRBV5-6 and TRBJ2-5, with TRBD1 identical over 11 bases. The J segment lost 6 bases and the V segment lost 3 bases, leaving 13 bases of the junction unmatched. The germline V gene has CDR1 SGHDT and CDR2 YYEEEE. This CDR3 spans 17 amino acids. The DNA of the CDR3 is TGTGCCAGCAGCTCACAACCACGGACAGGGGGCGGGAAGACCCAGTACTTC. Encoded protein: CASSSQPRTGGGKTQYF.

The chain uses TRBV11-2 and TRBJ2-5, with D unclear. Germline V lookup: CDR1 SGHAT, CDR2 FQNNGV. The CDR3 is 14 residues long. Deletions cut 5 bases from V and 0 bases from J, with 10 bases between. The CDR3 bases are TGTGCCAGCAGCCCCAATTCCCACCAAGAGACCCAGTACTTC. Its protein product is CASSPNSHQETQYF.

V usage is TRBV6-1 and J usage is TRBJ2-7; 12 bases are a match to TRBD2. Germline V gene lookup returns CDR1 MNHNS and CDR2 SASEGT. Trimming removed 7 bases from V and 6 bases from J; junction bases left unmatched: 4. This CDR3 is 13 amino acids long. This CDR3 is CASTSGRELEQYF. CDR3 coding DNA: TGTGCCAGCACTAGCGGGAGGGAACTCGAGCAGTACTTC.